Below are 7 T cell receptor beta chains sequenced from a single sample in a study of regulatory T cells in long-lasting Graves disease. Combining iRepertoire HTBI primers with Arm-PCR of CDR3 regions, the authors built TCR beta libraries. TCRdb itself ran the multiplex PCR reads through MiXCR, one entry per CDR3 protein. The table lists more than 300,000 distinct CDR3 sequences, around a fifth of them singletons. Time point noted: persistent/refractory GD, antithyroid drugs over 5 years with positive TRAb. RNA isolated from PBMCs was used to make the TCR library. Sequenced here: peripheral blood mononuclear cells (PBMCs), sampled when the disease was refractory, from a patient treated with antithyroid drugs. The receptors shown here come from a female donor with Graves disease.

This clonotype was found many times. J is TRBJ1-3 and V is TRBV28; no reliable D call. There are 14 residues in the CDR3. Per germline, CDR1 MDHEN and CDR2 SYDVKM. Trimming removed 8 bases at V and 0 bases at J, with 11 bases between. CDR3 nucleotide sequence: TGTGCCAGCTGGACGGGAGACTCTGGAAACACCATATATTTT. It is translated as CASWTGDSGNTIYF.

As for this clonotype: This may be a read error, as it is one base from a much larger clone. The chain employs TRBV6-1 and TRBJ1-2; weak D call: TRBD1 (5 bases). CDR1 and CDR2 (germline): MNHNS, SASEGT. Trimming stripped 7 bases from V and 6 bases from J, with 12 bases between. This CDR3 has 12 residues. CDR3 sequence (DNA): TGTGCCAGCAAATCCGACAGCCATGGCTACACCTTC. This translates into CASKSDSHGYTF.

CDR3 in DNA: TGCGCCAGCAGCCAAGATCCAAGGGGCGAAGAGACCCAGTACTTC. This sequence encodes CASSQDPRGEETQYF. This chain joins TRBV4-1 and TRBJ2-5, with a tentative D call TRBD1 (5 bases). Germline V gene data show CDR1 as MGHRA and CDR2 as YSYEKL. Between the trimmed V and J ends, which lost 0 bases and 3 bases, there was a span of 11 bases. This CDR3 spans 15 amino acids.

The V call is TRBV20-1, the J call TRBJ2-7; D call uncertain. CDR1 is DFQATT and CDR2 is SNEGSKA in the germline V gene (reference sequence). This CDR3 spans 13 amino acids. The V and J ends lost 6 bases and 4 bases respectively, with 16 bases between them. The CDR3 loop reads CSAANRSVYEQYF. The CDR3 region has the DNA TGCAGTGCAGCAAACAGATCTGTGTACGAGCAGTACTTC.

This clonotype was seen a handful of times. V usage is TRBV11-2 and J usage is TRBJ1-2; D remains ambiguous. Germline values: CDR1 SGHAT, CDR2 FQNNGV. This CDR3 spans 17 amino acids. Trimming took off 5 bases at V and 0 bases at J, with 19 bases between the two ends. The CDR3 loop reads CASSDLPPKRANYGYTF. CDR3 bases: TGTGCCAGCAGCGACCTCCCCCCCAAGAGGGCTAACTATGGCTACACCTTC. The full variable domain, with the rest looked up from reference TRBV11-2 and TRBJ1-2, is EAGVAQSPRYKIIEKRQSVAFWCNPISGHATLYWYQQILGQGPKLLIQFQNNGVVDDSQLPKDRFSAERLKGVDSTLKIQPAKLEDSAVYLCASSDLPPKRANYGYTFGSGTRLTVV.

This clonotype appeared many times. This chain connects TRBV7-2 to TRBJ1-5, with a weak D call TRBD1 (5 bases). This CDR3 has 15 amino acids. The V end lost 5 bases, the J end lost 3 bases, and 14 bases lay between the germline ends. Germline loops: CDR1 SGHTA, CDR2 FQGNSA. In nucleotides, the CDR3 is TGTGCCAGCAGCATACGGGACGGTTACAATCAGCCCCAGCATTTT. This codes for CASSIRDGYNQPQHF.

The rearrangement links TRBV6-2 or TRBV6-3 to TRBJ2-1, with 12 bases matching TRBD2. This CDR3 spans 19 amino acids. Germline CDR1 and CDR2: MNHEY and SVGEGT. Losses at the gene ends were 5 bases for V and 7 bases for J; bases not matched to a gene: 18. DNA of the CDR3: TGTGCCAGCAGTGAATCCCGACTAGCGGGGGTACCCGTGGGGAATGAGCAGTTCTTC. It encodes CASSESRLAGVPVGNEQFF.